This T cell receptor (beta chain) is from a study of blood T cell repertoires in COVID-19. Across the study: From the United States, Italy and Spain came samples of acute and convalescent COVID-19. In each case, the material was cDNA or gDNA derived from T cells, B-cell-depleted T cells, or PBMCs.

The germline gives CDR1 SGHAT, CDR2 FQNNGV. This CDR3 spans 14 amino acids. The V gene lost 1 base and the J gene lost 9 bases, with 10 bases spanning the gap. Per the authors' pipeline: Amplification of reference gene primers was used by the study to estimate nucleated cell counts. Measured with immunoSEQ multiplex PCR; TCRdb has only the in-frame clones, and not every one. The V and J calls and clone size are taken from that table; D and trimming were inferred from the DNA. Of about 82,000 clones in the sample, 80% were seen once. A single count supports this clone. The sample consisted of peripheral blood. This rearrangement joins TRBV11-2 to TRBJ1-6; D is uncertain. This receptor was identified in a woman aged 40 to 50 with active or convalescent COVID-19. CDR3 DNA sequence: TGTGCCAGCAGCTTAGCGGGGATTCGTTCACCCCTCCACTTT. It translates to CASSLAGIRSPLHF.